These 19 T cell receptor beta chains were sequenced from one sample in a study of beta chain features in type 1 diabetes. The isolated RNA, all of it, was reverse transcribed, so expressed TCRB transcripts were what got sequenced. The table came from immunoSEQ multiplex PCR; TCRdb's copy has only in-frame clones and leaves some out. The table includes about 360,000 clones, around 13% detected once. The sequencing input was naive CD4+ T cells from blood. All receptors derive from a young man in good health.

The V and J genes are TRBV28 and TRBJ1-2, with 9 bases aligning to TRBD1. V shed 6 bases, J shed 4 bases, and the junction held 9 bases outside the gene matches. Looked up from germline, CDR1 is MDHEN and CDR2 is SYDVKM. The CDR3 sequence is 15 residues long. As DNA, the CDR3 is TGTGCCAGCAGAGAGGACAGGGGCCAATCCTATGGCTACACCTTC. Translated: CASREDRGQSYGYTF.

This clone was seen a handful of times. The V call is TRBV2, the J call TRBJ2-5; D is possibly TRBD2 (6 bases). The CDR3 consists of 14 residues. V was trimmed by 1 base and J by 5 bases, leaving 11 bases between them. Germline CDR1 reads SNHLY; CDR2 reads FYNNEI. CDR3 loop: CASSEGLSGETQYF. CDR3 DNA: TGTGCCAGCAGTGAAGGACTCAGCGGGGAGACCCAGTACTTC.

The chain uses TRBV6-5 and TRBJ2-7, with 13 bases that match TRBD2. Germline V gives CDR1 MNHEY, CDR2 SVGAGI. V lost 2 bases to trimming and J lost 5 bases; unmatched junction nucleotides: 3. The length of the CDR3 is 15 residues. The CDR3 bases are TGTGCCAGCAGTTACCCGGGGACTAGCGGGAACGAGCAGTACTTC. As protein: CASSYPGTSGNEQYF.

V gene TRBV9 combines with J gene TRBJ1-2; D call uncertain. The CDR3 loop spans 17 amino acids. From germline, CDR1 is SGDLS and CDR2 YYNGEE. The V end was cut by 0 bases, the J end by 4 bases, with 19 bases between. The CDR3 DNA reads TGTGCCAGCAGCGTAGGTGCTCAGGCACCACAAGGCTATGGCTACACCTTC. Its protein is CASSVGAQAPQGYGYTF.

This clone was detected only a few times. The gene calls are TRBV28 and TRBJ2-7; D might be TRBD1 (5 bases). With 6 bases removed from V and 0 bases from J, the gap between germline ends came to 12 bases. CDR1 MDHEN and CDR2 SYDVKM come from the germline V gene. The CDR3 length is 14 residues. The DNA for the CDR3 is TGTGCCAGCAGACTTCTAGACAGCTCCTACGAGCAGTACTTC. Translation gives CASRLLDSSYEQYF. The variable domain in full, with the rest retrieved from reference TRBV28 and TRBJ2-7, is DVKVTQSSRYLVKRTGEKVFLECVQDMDHENMFWYRQDPGLGLRLIYFSYDVKMKEKGDIPEGYSVSREKKERFSLILESASTNQTSMYLCASRLLDSSYEQYFGPGTRLTVT.

The chain combines TRBV28 with TRBJ1-2; D gene uncertain. The germline V gene has CDR1 MDHEN and CDR2 SYDVKM. V was cut by 8 bases and J by 2 bases, with 6 bases left in between. There are 11 residues in the CDR3. The CDR3 here is CASSTNYGYTF. In nucleotides, the CDR3 is TGTGCCAGCTCTACCAACTATGGCTACACCTTC.

This clone was seen a handful of times. The chain is built from TRBV30 and TRBJ1-1, with 8 nucleotides matching TRBD1. Germline loops: CDR1 GTSNPN, CDR2 SVGIG (reference sequence). Unmatched junction bases numbered 3, after V lost 2 bases and J lost 1 base. This CDR3 spans 14 amino acids. The CDR3 bases are TGTGCCTGGAGTCGCGGGACAGGGAACACTGAAGCTTTCTTT. Encoded protein: CAWSRGTGNTEAFF.

This chain connects TRBV11-2 to TRBJ1-5; possible D gene TRBD1, 6 bases. Germline CDR1 is SGHAT and CDR2 is FQNNGV. V was cut by 0 bases and J by 4 bases, with 16 bases left in between. The CDR3 is 17 residues long. The CDR3 DNA sequence: TGTGCCAGCAGCTTAGATGTGGGGGCGCGGCGGAATCAGCCCCAGCATTTT. Protein sequence: CASSLDVGARRNQPQHF.

In its sample, this clone was seen a few times. This chain joins TRBV9 and TRBJ2-7, with TRBD1 matching over 10 bases. Germline V gives CDR1 SGDLS, CDR2 YYNGEE. V shed 3 bases and J 2 bases; nucleotides not matched to a gene: 5. The CDR3 contains 15 residues. The CDR3 is CASSAPGQGPYEQYF. CDR3 sequence (DNA): TGTGCCAGCAGCGCCCCGGGACAGGGGCCCTACGAGCAGTACTTC. The variable domain in full, completed from reference TRBV9 and TRBJ2-7, reads DSGVTQTPKHLITATGQRVTLRCSPRSGDLSVYWYQQSLDQGLQFLIQYYNGEERAKGNILERFSAQQFPDLHSELNLSSLELGDSALYFCASSAPGQGPYEQYFGPGTRLTVT.

The chain combines TRBV6-5 with TRBJ2-1; the match to TRBD2 covers 13 bases. The CDR3 covers 14 residues. Trimming at V came to 11 bases and at J to 4 bases, leaving 5 bases not matched to a gene. The germline V gene encodes CDR1 MNHEY and CDR2 SVGAGI. The CDR3 sequence is CACKGLAGYNEQFF. CDR3 nucleotide sequence: TGTGCCTGTAAGGGACTAGCGGGATACAATGAGCAGTTCTTC.

This clone occurred a few times. This chain joins TRBV7-6 and TRBJ2-7, with 13 bases lining up with TRBD2. Germline V gives CDR1 SGHVS, CDR2 FNYEAQ. The CDR3 spans 18 residues. The trim removed 1 base at V and 0 bases at J, leaving 6 bases unmatched. The CDR3 region is CASSLVGTSGGASYEQYF. The DNA for the CDR3 is TGTGCCAGCAGCTTAGTGGGTACTAGCGGGGGGGCCTCCTACGAGCAGTACTTC.

This clone appeared a few times. V gene TRBV11-3 combines with J gene TRBJ1-3; unclear D gene. The CDR3 totals 15 residues. Trimming took 4 bases from V and 3 from J, leaving 13 bases between them. Germline CDR1 reads SGHNT; CDR2 reads YENEEA. The CDR3 reads CASSYNIPIGNTIYF. CDR3 DNA: TGTGCCAGCAGCTACAACATCCCGATTGGAAACACCATATATTTT.

This clone turned up a few times. The rearrangement links TRBV6-1 to TRBJ2-1; weak D call: TRBD1 (6 bases). The germline V gene encodes CDR1 MNHNS and CDR2 SASEGT. Trimming took 7 bases from V and 8 from J, leaving 12 bases between them. CDR3 length: 12 amino acids. The CDR3 DNA sequence: TGTGCCAGCATGGCAGGGGCATATGAGCAGTTCTTC. Its translation: CASMAGAYEQFF.

The CDR3 region has the DNA TGTGCCAGCAGCTTAGGTAGTGACTATGGCTACACCTTC. Residues: CASSLGSDYGYTF. This rearrangement joins TRBV11-1 to TRBJ1-2; D is uncertain. Germline CDR1 SGHAT, CDR2 FQDESV (reference sequence). The V end lost 1 base, the J end lost 3 bases, and 6 bases lay between the germline ends. CDR3 length equals 13 residues.

Details on this clone: Sequence at one end of the junction differs from germline and may be a read error. This sequence joins TRBV5-6 and TRBJ1-2; TRBD1 is a possible D gene (5 bases). Germline CDR1 is SGHDT and CDR2 is YYEEEE. The CDR3 loop spans 12 amino acids. The CDR3 coding sequence is TGTGCCAGCAGCGTCCGGGGGGATCTGTGGAGCTTC. The encoded protein is CASSVRGDLWSF.

The rearrangement joins TRBV9 to TRBJ1-2; maybe TRBD1 (5 bases). The CDR3 has 15 residues. V lost 0 bases, J lost 5 bases, and 14 bases lay in between. CDR1 and CDR2 from the germline V gene are SGDLS and YYNGEE. CDR3 protein: CASSVDGRVWYGYTF. CDR3 DNA sequence: TGTGCCAGCAGCGTAGATGGCAGGGTTTGGTATGGCTACACCTTC. The whole variable domain, filled in from reference TRBV9 and TRBJ1-2, reads DSGVTQTPKHLITATGQRVTLRCSPRSGDLSVYWYQQSLDQGLQFLIQYYNGEERAKGNILERFSAQQFPDLHSELNLSSLELGDSALYFCASSVDGRVWYGYTFGSGTRLTVV.

The chain uses TRBV15 and TRBJ2-5, with 13 positions matching TRBD2. The V and J ends lost 0 bases and 4 bases, in that order; junction bases with no gene match: 5. Germline CDR1 LNHNV, CDR2 YYDKDF (reference sequence). The CDR3 consists of 17 residues. CDR3 nucleotides: TGTGCCACCAGCAGAGATACTAGCGGGAGGGTGTCAGAGACCCAGTACTTC. Its protein product is CATSRDTSGRVSETQYF.

The chain links TRBV7-2 to TRBJ2-2, with 7 bases aligning to TRBD1. This CDR3 comprises 15 residues. From germline, CDR1 is SGHTA and CDR2 FQGNSA. The V gene end was trimmed by 4 bases and the J gene end by 2 bases; junction bases not matched to a gene: 4. CDR3 residues: CASSSGTENTGELFF. The CDR3 DNA is TGTGCCAGCAGCTCCGGGACAGAAAACACCGGGGAGCTGTTTTTT.

This clone appeared a few times. This chain uses TRBV6-6 with TRBJ2-5; D call uncertain. This CDR3 is built from 14 residues. The ends were cut back, 8 bases at V and 3 bases at J, with 16 bases in the middle. The germline CDR1 and CDR2 sequences are MNHNY and SVGAGI (reference sequence). The CDR3 DNA is TGTGCCAGCTCGAGGCCTCCAAGGAAAGAGACCCAGTACTTC. Protein sequence: CASSRPPRKETQYF.